This T cell receptor (beta chain) was retrieved from a study of vaccination and CD4 T cells after COVID-19. Broader study findings: Sampling was limited to relatively few convalescent patients, with no early post-infection timepoints studied.

The study sequenced cultured CD4+ T cell DNA using the Oncomine TCR Beta short-read assay. TCRdb analysed the PCR reads with MiXCR anew, one entry per CDR3 protein. The repertoire has roughly 23,000 distinct CDR3 sequences, roughly 40% of them found once; the top ten carry 9% to 10%. Trimming took 4 bases from V and 6 from J, leaving 13 bases between them. The CDR3 loop spans 13 amino acids. The germline V gene encodes CDR1 DFQATT and CDR2 SNEGSKA (reference sequence). A remark on this clonotype: The antigen is undetermined.

Noted time point: late sampling 161 to 241 days after vaccination in three convalescent patients. Described treatment: roughly ten-day PBMC culture with coronavirus spike peptide pools or control peptides (ViraFEST assay). Sequencing was performed on CD4+ T cells from blood, cultured in vitro, taken about 7 months after SARS-CoV-2 vaccination. The receptor comes from a human donor who had recovered from COVID-19. The rearrangement links TRBV20-1 to TRBJ1-5; maybe TRBD1 (6 bases). The CDR3, as DNA: TGCAGTGCTACTGGGGGCGCGGGTCAGCCCCAGCATTTT. Translating it yields CSATGGAGQPQHF.